The 13 T cell receptor beta chains below all came from one sample that was sequenced in a study of blood T cell repertoires in COVID-19. The repertoire was sequenced with immunoSEQ multiplex PCR; TCRdb's copy has only in-frame clones and lacks some. The sample includes roughly 330,000 clones, about 89% seen only once; the top ten take roughly 6.7%. Sequencing input: peripheral blood. The origin of the receptors is a man in his late teens or twenties who had recovered from COVID-19.

In its sample, this clone was seen once. The CDR3 coding sequence is TGTGCCAGCAGCCAAGCAGGGGGTAATGAAAAACTGTTTTTT. Amino acids: CASSQAGGNEKLFF. The gene calls are TRBV3-1 (or the pseudogene TRBV3-2) and TRBJ1-4; 7 bases align to TRBD1. This CDR3 comprises 14 residues. V dropped 1 base and J dropped 4; count of bases not matched to a gene: 0. The germline gives CDR1 LGHDT, CDR2 YNNKEL (reference sequence).

The chain has TRBV5-1 and TRBJ2-1; D ambiguous. Germline V gene data show CDR1 as SGHRS and CDR2 as YFSETQ. The CDR3 is made up of 12 amino acids. The V end was cut by 1 base, the J end by 6 bases, with 5 bases between. The CDR3: CASSLPSNEQFF. CDR3 in DNA: TGCGCCAGCAGCTTGCCCAGCAATGAGCAGTTCTTC.

J is TRBJ2-7 and V is TRBV6-5; D perhaps matches TRBD2 (5 bases). V lost 8 bases and J 5 bases, leaving 22 bases between the germline ends. Germline V lookup: CDR1 MNHEY, CDR2 SVGAGI. There are 15 residues in the CDR3. This chain's CDR3 is CASARVRFSDNEQYF. The CDR3 DNA sequence: TGTGCCAGCGCGAGGGTGAGGTTTAGCGACAACGAGCAGTACTTC.

The chain carries TRBV19 and TRBJ1-6, with TRBD1 matching 7 bases. Looked up from germline, CDR1 is LNHDA and CDR2 is SQIVND (reference sequence). The CDR3 covers 15 residues. Trimming took 2 bases from V and 7 from J; bases not matched to a gene: 5. This CDR3 reads CASSIRDSLNSPLHF. The CDR3 region has the DNA TGTGCCAGTAGTATACGGGACAGCCTCAATTCACCCCTCCACTTT.

The V gene is TRBV7-9, the J gene TRBJ2-7, with TRBD1 as a possible D gene (6 bases). Germline lookup yields CDR1 SEHNR and CDR2 FQNEAQ (reference sequence). V was shortened by 4 bases and J by 0 bases, with 22 bases between the two germline ends. This CDR3 region has 18 residues. For the CDR3, the DNA is TGTGCCAGCAGCTCCGAGGGACCGGGACACTCCGGCTCCTACGAGCAGTACTTC. Translated, it gives CASSSEGPGHSGSYEQYF. Variable domain in full (rest from reference TRBV7-9 and TRBJ2-7): DTGVSQNPRHKITKRGQNVTFRCDPISEHNRLYWYRQTLGQGPEFLTYFQNEAQLEKSRLLSDRFSAERPKGSFSTLEIQRTEQGDSAMYLCASSSEGPGHSGSYEQYFGPGTRLTVT.

The chain links TRBV6-2 or TRBV6-3 to TRBJ2-3, with 9 positions matching TRBD2. There are 16 residues in the CDR3. The germline V gene has CDR1 MNHEY and CDR2 SVGEGT. V lost 2 bases and J lost 5; bases outside the gene matches: 8. The CDR3: CASSYAASGVVDTQYF. The DNA for the CDR3 is TGTGCCAGCAGTTACGCGGCTAGCGGGGTAGTAGATACGCAGTATTTT.

This chain joins TRBV5-5 and TRBJ2-7; a possible D gene is TRBD1 (6 bases). From germline, CDR1 is SGHKS and CDR2 YYEKEE (reference sequence). Trimming stripped 2 bases from V and 1 base from J, with 10 bases between. This CDR3 has 14 amino acids. CDR3 nucleotides: TGTGCCAGCAGCTTTGGTACAGGGTCCTACGAGCAGTACTTC. Translated, it gives CASSFGTGSYEQYF.

CDR3 sequence: CAWSQGLDEKLFF. The DNA for the CDR3 is TGTGCCTGGTCACAGGGATTGGATGAAAAACTGTTTTTT. This sequence joins TRBV30 and TRBJ1-4, with D possibly being TRBD1 (6 bases). The V and J ends lost 5 bases and 6 bases respectively, with 13 bases between them. The CDR3 spans 13 residues. Looked up from germline, CDR1 is GTSNPN and CDR2 is SVGIG (reference sequence).

The chain carries TRBV7-2 and TRBJ2-5; D not certain. The length of the CDR3 is 12 residues. The germline CDR1 and CDR2 sequences are SGHTA and FQGNSA. Trimming took 5 bases from V and 0 from J, leaving 4 bases between them. The CDR3 loop is CASSQNQETQYF. As DNA, the CDR3 is TGTGCCAGCAGCCAAAACCAAGAGACCCAGTACTTC. Combining the CDR3 with reference TRBV7-2 and TRBJ2-5 gives the whole variable domain GAGVSQSPSNKVTEKGKDVELRCDPISGHTALYWYRQSLGQGLEFLIYFQGNSAPDKSGLPSDRFSAERTGGSVSTLTIQRTQQEDSAVYLCASSQNQETQYFGPGTRLLVL.

The chain joins TRBV7-6 to TRBJ2-3, with 14 bases identical to TRBD2. Trimming cost V 5 bases and J 4 bases; bases outside gene matches: 5. The CDR3 is 16 amino acids. The V gene's germline CDR1 is SGHVS and CDR2 FNYEAQ. The CDR3 is CASSNRLAGGSDTQYF. In nucleotides, the CDR3 is TGTGCCAGCAGCAATCGACTAGCGGGGGGGTCAGATACGCAGTATTTT.

The chain employs TRBV5-4 and TRBJ2-3, with no clear D. The CDR3 runs 13 residues. Germline-derived CDR1 and CDR2 are SGHNT and YYREEE (reference sequence). Trimming stripped 3 bases from V and 6 bases from J, with 11 bases between. The CDR3 loop reads CASSSTQVDTQYF. CDR3 DNA: TGTGCCAGCAGCTCCACCCAGGTGGATACGCAGTATTTT.

Here the CDR3 reads CASSIWTGINEQFF. CDR3 in DNA: TGTGCCAGTAGTATTTGGACAGGGATTAATGAGCAGTTCTTC. This rearrangement joins TRBV19 to TRBJ2-1; 8 nucleotides match TRBD1. Trimming removed 3 bases from V and 7 bases from J; junction bases left unmatched: 5. This CDR3 is built from 14 residues. In germline, CDR1 is LNHDA, CDR2 SQIVND (reference sequence).

The J gene is TRBJ2-2, the V gene TRBV5-8, with a tentative D call TRBD2 (5 bases). V was clipped by 5 bases and J by 1 base, with 12 bases between them. The germline V gene has CDR1 SGHTS and CDR2 YDEGEE. This CDR3 region has 15 residues. The CDR3 bases are TGTGCCAGCAGTCTCGACGGGAAGAACACCGGGGAGCTGTTTTTT. Protein sequence: CASSLDGKNTGELFF.